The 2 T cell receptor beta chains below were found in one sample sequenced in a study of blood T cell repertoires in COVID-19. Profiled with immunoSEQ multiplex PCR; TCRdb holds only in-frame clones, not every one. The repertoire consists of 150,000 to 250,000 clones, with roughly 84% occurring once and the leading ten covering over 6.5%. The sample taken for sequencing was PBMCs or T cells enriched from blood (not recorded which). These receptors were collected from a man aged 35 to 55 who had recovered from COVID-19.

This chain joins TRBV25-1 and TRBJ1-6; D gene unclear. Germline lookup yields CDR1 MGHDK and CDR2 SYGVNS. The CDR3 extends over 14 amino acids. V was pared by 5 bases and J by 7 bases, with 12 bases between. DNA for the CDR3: TGTGCCAGCAGTAGAGCGGAGCGGAATTCACCCCTCCACTTT. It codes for CASSRAERNSPLHF. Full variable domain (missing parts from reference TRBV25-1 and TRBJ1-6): EADIYQTPRYLVIGTGKKITLECSQTMGHDKMYWYQQDPGMELHLIHYSYGVNSTEKGDLSSESTVSRIRTEHFPLTLESARPSHTSQYLCASSRAERNSPLHFGNGTRLTVT.

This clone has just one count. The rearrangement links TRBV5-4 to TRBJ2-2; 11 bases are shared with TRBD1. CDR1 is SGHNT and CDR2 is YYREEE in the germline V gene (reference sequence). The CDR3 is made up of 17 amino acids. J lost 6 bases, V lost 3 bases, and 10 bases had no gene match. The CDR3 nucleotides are TGTGCCAGCAGCTCCTCGGCCGGACAGGGGGCGCCCGGGGAGCTGTTTTTT. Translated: CASSSSAGQGAPGELFF. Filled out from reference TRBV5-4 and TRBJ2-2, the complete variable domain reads ETGVTQSPTHLIKTRGQQVTLRCSSQSGHNTVSWYQQALGQGPQFIFQYYREEENGRGNFPPRFSGLQFPNYSSELNVNALELDDSALYLCASSSSAGQGAPGELFFGEGSRLTVL.